Each of the 21 T cell receptor beta chains below was sequenced from the same sample in a study of CXCR3-negative and CXCR3-positive naive CD8 T cells. General study results and limits: Higher TRB CDR3 hydrophobicity marked CXCR3-positive naive cells relative to CXCR3-negative naive cells.

Their antigen targets remain unknown. Researchers prepared the TRB cDNA libraries using 5' RACE with UMI labels. TCRdb re-called the 5' RACE reads and catalogs CDR3 proteins one per entry, DNA excluded. The listing records 100,000 to 150,000 distinct CDR3 sequences. Sample: naive CXCR3+ CD8+ T cells from blood. Noted subset: CD45RO-CCR7+CD27+CD95- naive CD8+ T cells expressing CXCR3 (TNR3+). The receptor set was obtained from a human donor in good health. Some clones in this sample may be carry-over from other donors' samples.

V usage is TRBV7-2 and J usage is TRBJ1-2. CDR1 SGHTA and CDR2 FQGNSA come from the germline V gene. This CDR3 region has 14 residues. The CDR3: CASSLAASFYGYTF.

The chain uses TRBV5-1 and TRBJ2-3; TCRdb's D gene call, TRBD2, goes unchecked for lack of DNA. This CDR3 is 15 amino acids long. Germline lookup yields CDR1 SGHRS and CDR2 YFSETQ. The CDR3 region is CASSPTGGSTDTQYF.

The chain carries TRBV24-1 and TRBJ2-7; TCRdb gives TRBD2 as the D gene, but with no DNA this cannot be confirmed. CDR1 is KGHDR, CDR2 SFDVKD, per germline. The CDR3 sequence is 14 residues long. The CDR3 is CATSDSGPNYEQYF.

The CDR3 sequence: CASSSGTGSSEAFF. This rearrangement joins TRBV5-5 to TRBJ1-1; TCRdb selects TRBD1, and the lack of DNA leaves this call unchecked. Germline assignment: CDR1 SGHKS and CDR2 YYEKEE (reference sequence). The CDR3 spans 14 residues. The variable domain in full, completed from reference TRBV5-5 and TRBJ1-1, reads DAGVTQSPTHLIKTRGQQVTLRCSPISGHKSVSWYQQVLGQGPQFIFQYYEKEERGRGNFPDRFSARQFPNYSSELNVNALLLGDSALYLCASSSGTGSSEAFFGQGTRLTVV.

V and J are TRBV7-6 and TRBJ2-5; TCRdb's D gene call, TRBD1, goes unchecked for lack of DNA. Germline V gives CDR1 SGHVS, CDR2 FNYEAQ. CDR3 length: 14 amino acids. The CDR3 loop reads CASSPAQGHQTQYF.

The V call is TRBV30, the J call TRBJ1-2; TCRdb names TRBD1, which stays unverified in the absence of DNA. This CDR3 is 12 amino acids long. Germline-derived CDR1 and CDR2 are GTSNPN and SVGIG (reference sequence). This CDR3 is CAWMVLGAGYTF.

The chain combines TRBV3-1 with TRBJ2-5; TCRdb outputs TRBD1, but without DNA this stays unchecked. The CDR3 is made up of 14 amino acids. Germline V gene lookup returns CDR1 LGHDT and CDR2 YNNKEL (reference sequence). The CDR3 sequence: CASRRGTAQETQYF.

The rearrangement uses TRBV14 and TRBJ2-1; the TCRdb call, TRBD2, lacks DNA for checking. Germline CDR1 and CDR2: SGHDN and FVKESK. CDR3 length: 16 amino acids. The CDR3: CASSQDRLGIYNEQFF.

The chain combines TRBV29-1 with TRBJ2-4; TCRdb indicates TRBD1, and absent DNA this call remains unverified. The CDR3 is 11 amino acids. CDR1 is SQVTM and CDR2 is ANQGSEA in the germline V gene. Here the CDR3 reads CSVDEGDIQYF.

The rearrangement joins TRBV7-2 to TRBJ2-3; TCRdb returns TRBD2, unconfirmable since there is no DNA. This CDR3 has 19 residues. Per germline, CDR1 SGHTA and CDR2 FQGNSA. The CDR3 reads CASSLVFGTSGGMADTQYF. The complete variable domain, with remaining parts taken from reference TRBV7-2 and TRBJ2-3, reads GAGVSQSPSNKVTEKGKDVELRCDPISGHTALYWYRQSLGQGLEFLIYFQGNSAPDKSGLPSDRFSAERTGGSVSTLTIQRTQQEDSAVYLCASSLVFGTSGGMADTQYFGPGTRLTVL.

The CDR3 sequence is CASSKDTFSYEQYF. The chain couples TRBV12-3 or TRBV12-4 to TRBJ2-7; as DNA is missing, the TRBD1 call by TCRdb cannot be tested. This CDR3 has 14 amino acids.

The chain links TRBV29-1 to TRBJ1-2. Germline CDR1 and CDR2: SQVTM and ANQGSEA. The CDR3 consists of 12 residues. The CDR3 spells CSVAGPTGGYTF. The full variable domain, in which reference TRBV29-1 and TRBJ1-2 provide the parts outside the CDR3, is SAVISQKPSRDICQRGTSLTIQCQVDSQVTMMFWYRQQPGQSLTLIATANQGSEATYESGFVIDKFPISRPNLTFSTLTVSNMSPEDSSIYLCSVAGPTGGYTFGSGTRLTVV.

The chain combines TRBV29-1 with TRBJ2-1; TCRdb indicates TRBD1, and absent DNA this call remains unverified. The CDR3 loop spans 16 amino acids. The germline V gene has CDR1 SQVTM and CDR2 ANQGSEA. The CDR3 here is CSVEERDRGPYNEQFF.

The chain couples TRBV12-3 or TRBV12-4 to TRBJ2-1; with no DNA, the TCRdb D assignment of TRBD1 cannot be verified. The CDR3 runs to 15 residues. The CDR3 reads CASSLAGDIWDEQFF.

This chain connects TRBV19 to TRBJ2-4; TCRdb indicates TRBD1, and absent DNA this call remains unverified. CDR1 is LNHDA and CDR2 is SQIVND in the germline V gene (reference sequence). The CDR3 is 17 amino acids. Here the CDR3 reads CASSMGVDRGGGNIQYF.

The chain recombines TRBV3-1 with TRBJ1-2; TCRdb gives TRBD1 as the D gene, but with no DNA this cannot be confirmed. Per germline, CDR1 LGHDT and CDR2 YNNKEL (reference sequence). This CDR3 has 16 amino acids. CDR3 in amino acids: CASSDDYWDSAYGYTF.

V gene TRBV12-3 or TRBV12-4 combines with J gene TRBJ2-1; TCRdb indicates TRBD2, and absent DNA this call remains unverified. This CDR3 is 17 amino acids long. The CDR3 here is CASSPGLAGDTGNEQFF.

The chain couples TRBV7-9 to TRBJ2-7; absent DNA, TCRdb's TRBD1 call cannot be checked. CDR1 and CDR2 from the germline V gene are SEHNR and FQNEAQ (reference sequence). This CDR3 has 14 residues. CDR3 region: CASSPRDRVPEQYF.

V usage is TRBV5-1 and J usage is TRBJ1-2; TCRdb returns TRBD1, unconfirmable since there is no DNA. The CDR3 is 16 residues long. Germline values: CDR1 SGHRS, CDR2 YFSETQ. CDR3: CASSLDEGLLIDGYTF.

This sequence joins TRBV20-1 and TRBJ2-7. Germline assignment: CDR1 DFQATT and CDR2 SNEGSKA (reference sequence). The CDR3 runs to 15 residues. The CDR3 here is CSARGWAEGPHEQYF.

V and J are TRBV29-1 and TRBJ1-2. The CDR3 has 13 residues. Germline V gene data show CDR1 as SQVTM and CDR2 as ANQGSEA. CDR3 sequence reads: CSGRAAGTYGYTF.